The next 12 T cell receptor beta chains were all read from a single sample in a study of post-analysis software for immune sequencing data. Prepared TCR beta cDNA libraries contained unique molecular identifiers. TCRdb analysed the PCR reads with MiXCR anew, one entry per CDR3 protein. The sample consists of about half a million distinct CDR3 sequences, around 34% of them appearing once. No antigen is known for these receptors. Study results and caveats: Among 4 or 5 TRBV segments more frequent in patients than controls were TRBV5-6, TRBV5-1 and TRBV20-1.

The sequenced sample was blood. Receptors were obtained from a girl aged 2 to 17 with multiple sclerosis.

This clonotype was observed a handful of times. The DNA of the CDR3 is TGTGCCAGCAGCCAGGGGGGGTACTACAATGAGCAGTTCTTC. Amino acid sequence: CASSQGGYYNEQFF. This rearrangement joins TRBV9 to TRBJ2-1; D might be TRBD1 or TRBD2, each matching 7 bases. The CDR3 runs 14 residues. V was cut by 4 bases and J by 3 bases, with 11 bases left in between. Germline V CDR1 and CDR2: SGDLS, YYNGEE.

CDR3: CASSLGRTSVRTDTQYF. In DNA form, the CDR3 reads TGCGCCAGCAGCTTGGGAAGGACTAGCGTCCGCACAGATACGCAGTATTTT. This chain uses TRBV5-1 with TRBJ2-3, with 9 bases identical to TRBD2. The V gene's germline CDR1 is SGHRS and CDR2 YFSETQ. V lost 0 bases to trimming and J lost 1 base; unmatched junction nucleotides: 6. The CDR3 runs 17 residues.

This chain links TRBV20-1 with TRBJ2-5; D is ambiguous. The V and J ends lost 2 bases and 4 bases respectively, with 5 bases between them. The CDR3 has 11 amino acids. Germline loops: CDR1 DFQATT, CDR2 SNEGSKA (reference sequence). This CDR3 is CSARQLETQYF. The CDR3 nucleotides are TGCAGTGCTAGACAACTAGAGACCCAGTACTTC.

There are a few counts of this clonotype. The chain links TRBV11-1 to TRBJ2-3; 10 positions match TRBD2. V lost 7 bases, J lost 1 base, and 5 bases stayed unmatched. Germline-derived CDR1 and CDR2 are SGHAT and FQDESV (reference sequence). This CDR3 spans 15 amino acids. The CDR3 DNA sequence: TGTGCCAGCACCACCGGGACTAGCGGCACAGATACGCAGTATTTT. It encodes CASTTGTSGTDTQYF. Full variable domain (missing parts from reference TRBV11-1 and TRBJ2-3): EAEVAQSPRYKITEKSQAVAFWCDPISGHATLYWYRQILGQGPELLVQFQDESVVDDSQLPKDRFSAERLKGVDSTLKIQPAELGDSAMYLCASTTGTSGTDTQYFGPGTRLTVL.

The sample holds a few counts of this clonotype. The chain carries TRBV2 and TRBJ1-2, with a weak D call TRBD1 (5 bases). The CDR3 is 15 amino acids. The ends were cut back, 7 bases at V and 3 bases at J, with 18 bases in the middle. Looked up from germline, CDR1 is SNHLY and CDR2 is FYNNEI. DNA of the CDR3: TGTGCCAGCATGGAGGGACCCTTGTTTGACTATGGCTACACCTTC. It codes for CASMEGPLFDYGYTF.

The chain combines TRBV24-1 with TRBJ2-5; D remains ambiguous. Germline lookup yields CDR1 KGHDR and CDR2 SFDVKD. V dropped 2 bases and J dropped 5 bases, with 5 bases sitting between them. The CDR3 loop spans 12 amino acids. CDR3 DNA: TGTGCCACCAGTGATTCGCGGGAGACCCAGTACTTC. Protein: CATSDSRETQYF.

The rearrangement uses TRBV5-1 and TRBJ2-7; D is perhaps TRBD1 or TRBD2 (5 bases each). The CDR3 spans 15 residues. V was shortened by 3 bases and J by 7 bases, with 20 bases between the two germline ends. The germline V gene encodes CDR1 SGHRS and CDR2 YFSETQ. CDR3 coding DNA: TGCGCCAGCAGCTCCGGGACCGACTCCTACAATGAGCAGTACTTC. Its protein product is CASSSGTDSYNEQYF. Complete variable domain (other parts from reference TRBV5-1 and TRBJ2-7): KAGVTQTPRYLIKTRGQQVTLSCSPISGHRSVSWYQQTPGQGLQFLFEYFSETQRNKGNFPGRFSGRQFSNSRSEMNVSTLELGDSALYLCASSSGTDSYNEQYFGPGTRLTVT.

J is TRBJ2-1 and V is TRBV7-9; D is possibly TRBD1 or TRBD2 (5 bases each). The germline V and J ends were trimmed by 1 base and 9 bases, with 22 bases remaining between them. Germline-derived CDR1 and CDR2 are SEHNR and FQNEAQ (reference sequence). The CDR3 covers 17 residues. The CDR3: CASSLDGVGAAGSEQFF. The CDR3 DNA follows: TGTGCCAGCAGCTTAGACGGGGTTGGGGCTGCGGGCAGTGAGCAGTTCTTC.

This clonotype was recorded only once. The chain is built from TRBV9 and TRBJ2-3; a weak D match, TRBD2 (6 bases). Germline-derived CDR1 and CDR2 are SGDLS and YYNGEE. This CDR3 spans 16 amino acids. Trimming cost V 3 bases and J 1 base, with 15 bases left between them. CDR3 region: CASSDRATGGTDTQYF. The CDR3 DNA reads as TGTGCCAGCAGCGACCGGGCGACGGGGGGCACAGATACGCAGTATTTT.

V and J are TRBV12-3 or TRBV12-4 and TRBJ1-1, with unresolved D. Trimming left V 5 bases short and J 2 bases short, with 6 bases between. The CDR3 runs 12 residues. The CDR3 region has the DNA TGTGCCAGCAGTCCAAGCAACACTGAAGCTTTCTTT. Encoded protein: CASSPSNTEAFF.

The rearrangement joins TRBV20-1 to TRBJ2-5, with TRBD1 matching 9 bases. CDR1 is DFQATT and CDR2 is SNEGSKA in the germline V gene (reference sequence). There are 13 residues in the CDR3. V lost 6 bases, J lost 7 bases, and 9 bases stayed unmatched. CDR3 protein: CSAGQGSGGTQYF. CDR3 in DNA: TGCAGTGCGGGACAGGGTTCGGGCGGGACCCAGTACTTC.

This clonotype was detected a few times. V and J are TRBV3-1 and TRBJ2-7, with 7 bases that match TRBD1. The germline V gene has CDR1 LGHDT and CDR2 YNNKEL (reference sequence). After removal of 4 bases from V and 5 bases from J, the junction contained 11 bases not matched to a gene. There are 15 residues in the CDR3. The CDR3 sequence: CASSLLGTATDEQYF. The CDR3 DNA is TGTGCCAGCAGCCTCCTCGGGACAGCCACTGACGAGCAGTACTTC.